This TCR beta chain comes out of a study of T cells in Graves' hyperthyroidism and ophthalmopathy. General observations from the study: Model predictions of ophthalmopathy came a median about 6.3 months before onset.

On this clonotype itself: What it binds is not known.

Amplification of TCR beta CDR3 regions used RNA as the template. With the HTBI primer set, the TCR CDR3 went through a first round of RT-PCR. TCRdb recomputed calls from the multiplex PCR reads with MiXCR, one row per CDR3 protein. The table lists fewer than 750,000 distinct CDR3 sequences, roughly 14% of them singletons. Trimming removed 7 bases from V and 0 bases from J; junction bases left unmatched: 5. Germline V gene sequence: CDR1 MNHNS, CDR2 SASEGT. The CDR3 has 14 amino acids. The V call is TRBV6-1, the J call TRBJ1-2, with TRBD1 matching 7 bases. The sample consisted of blood. The TCR sequence derives from a woman between 35 and 50 years old with Graves' ophthalmopathy. CDR3 amino acids: CASTGTATNYGYTF. The CDR3 DNA reads TGTGCCAGCACCGGGACAGCGACTAACTATGGCTACACCTTC.